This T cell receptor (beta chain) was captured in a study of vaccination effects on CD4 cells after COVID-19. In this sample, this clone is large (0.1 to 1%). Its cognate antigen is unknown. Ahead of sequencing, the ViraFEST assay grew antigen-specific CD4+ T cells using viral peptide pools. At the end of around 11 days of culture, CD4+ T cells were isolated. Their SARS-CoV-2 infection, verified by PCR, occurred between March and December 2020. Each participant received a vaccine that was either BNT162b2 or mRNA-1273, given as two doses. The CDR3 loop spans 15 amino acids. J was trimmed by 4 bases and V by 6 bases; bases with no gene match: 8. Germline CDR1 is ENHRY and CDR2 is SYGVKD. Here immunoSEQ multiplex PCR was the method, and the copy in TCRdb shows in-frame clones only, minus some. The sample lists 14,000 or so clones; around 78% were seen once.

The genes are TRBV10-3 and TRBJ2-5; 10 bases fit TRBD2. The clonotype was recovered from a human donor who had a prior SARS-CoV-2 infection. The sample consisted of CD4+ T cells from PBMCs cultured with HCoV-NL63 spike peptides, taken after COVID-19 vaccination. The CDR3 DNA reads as TGTGCCATCAGATACGGGACTAGCGAGGGAGAGACCCAGTACTTC. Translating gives CAIRYGTSEGETQYF.